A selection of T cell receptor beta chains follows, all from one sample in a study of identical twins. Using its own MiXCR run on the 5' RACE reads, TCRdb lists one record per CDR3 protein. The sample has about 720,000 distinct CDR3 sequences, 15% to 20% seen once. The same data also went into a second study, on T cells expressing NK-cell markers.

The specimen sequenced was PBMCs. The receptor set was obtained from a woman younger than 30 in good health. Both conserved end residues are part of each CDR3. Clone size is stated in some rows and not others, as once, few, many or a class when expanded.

CDR3 protein: CSVHRMGGETQYF; clone size: -; V gene: TRBV29-1
CDR3 protein: CASKTLDSNQPQHF; clone size: few; V gene: TRBV28
CDR3 protein: CASTDLATETQYF; clone size: -; V gene: TRBV12-3/TRBV12-4
CDR3 protein: CASSPRLAGIGNEQFF; clone size: -; V gene: TRBV9
CDR3 protein: CASSKKGGITDTQYF; clone size: once; V gene: TRBV21-1
CDR3 protein: CASGKQGANFNEQFF; clone size: -; V gene: TRBV10-1
CDR3 protein: CASSLDPFLRKITDTQYF; clone size: -; V gene: TRBV5-5
CDR3 protein: CASSTGVSNIYEQYF; clone size: few; V gene: TRBV9
CDR3 protein: CASSLMFDTQYF; clone size: few; V gene: TRBV11-2
CDR3 protein: CSARMGLAGGKDTQYF; clone size: -; V gene: TRBV20-1
CDR3 protein: CAITQRRGVNEQFF; clone size: many; V gene: TRBV10-3
CDR3 protein: CASSVTNNEQFF; clone size: few; V gene: TRBV9
CDR3 protein: CASRTQTGRGQETQYF; clone size: -; V gene: TRBV5-1
CDR3 protein: CASSSTGTGGSETQYF; clone size: few; V gene: TRBV5-6
CDR3 protein: CASSYSILRSENTEAFF; clone size: -; V gene: TRBV6-5
CDR3 protein: CASSLMSDPLTDTQYF; clone size: -; V gene: TRBV5-5